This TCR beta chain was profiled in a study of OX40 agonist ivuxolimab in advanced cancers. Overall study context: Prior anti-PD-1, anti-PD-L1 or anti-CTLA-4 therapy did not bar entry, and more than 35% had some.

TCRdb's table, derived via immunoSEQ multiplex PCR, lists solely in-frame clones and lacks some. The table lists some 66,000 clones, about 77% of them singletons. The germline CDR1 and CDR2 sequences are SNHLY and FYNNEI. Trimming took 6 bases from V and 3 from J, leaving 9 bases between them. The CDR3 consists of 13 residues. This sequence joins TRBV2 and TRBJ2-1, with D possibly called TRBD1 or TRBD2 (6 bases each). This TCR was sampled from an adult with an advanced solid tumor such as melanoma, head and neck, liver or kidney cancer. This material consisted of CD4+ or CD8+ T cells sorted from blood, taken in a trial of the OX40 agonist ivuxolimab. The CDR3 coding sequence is TGTGCCAGCAGGGGGGGACACTACAATGAGCAGTTCTTC. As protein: CASRGGHYNEQFF.